This T cell receptor (beta chain) originates from a study of cytomegalovirus exposure and HLA in healthy donors. Findings and limits, study-wide: The classifier reportedly diagnosed cytomegalovirus status with high sensitivity and specificity.

The CDR3 consists of 14 residues. Germline loops: CDR1 LGHNA, CDR2 YNFKEQ. It was with 60 Vbeta and 13 Jbeta primers that the PCR ran. Measured with immunoSEQ multiplex PCR; TCRdb has only the in-frame clones, and not every one. This table has more than 75,000 clones, around 79% appearing once. Though probably carrying unrecorded immune exposures, donors were nominally healthy at sampling. Details on this clone: The antigen is unknown.

The chain recombines TRBV4-2 with TRBJ2-5; D is ambiguous. With the DNA end fitting TRBJ2-7 better, the J assignment may be wrong. The source material was PBMCs. This clonotype originated in a woman between 40 and 55 years old in good health and CMV-seropositive. The CDR3 protein is CASSVQRSSYEQYF. CDR3 nucleotides: TGTGCCAGCAGCGTACAGAGAAGCTCCTACGAGCAGTACTTC.